The clone carrying this T cell receptor (beta chain) was counted a few times. TCRdb itself ran the reads through MiXCR, one entry per CDR3 protein. The table shows approximately 550,000 distinct CDR3 sequences, with approximately 15% occurring only once. This specimen comes from a study of T cell repertoires in cytomegalovirus infection. The CDR3 extends over 13 amino acids. Germline assignment: CDR1 LGHDT and CDR2 YNNKEL (reference sequence). Trimming removed 3 bases from V and 6 bases from J, with 11 bases in between. V gene TRBV3-1 combines with J gene TRBJ1-1; no clear D. Sequencing was performed on CD8+ T cells from PBMCs. This sequence originates from a human donor in good health (CMV status not recorded). Some clones in this sample may be carry-over from other donors' samples. The CDR3 DNA reads TGTGCCAGCAGCCAGTTTCAGAGGCCTGAAGCTTTCTTT. Translating gives CASSQFQRPEAFF.